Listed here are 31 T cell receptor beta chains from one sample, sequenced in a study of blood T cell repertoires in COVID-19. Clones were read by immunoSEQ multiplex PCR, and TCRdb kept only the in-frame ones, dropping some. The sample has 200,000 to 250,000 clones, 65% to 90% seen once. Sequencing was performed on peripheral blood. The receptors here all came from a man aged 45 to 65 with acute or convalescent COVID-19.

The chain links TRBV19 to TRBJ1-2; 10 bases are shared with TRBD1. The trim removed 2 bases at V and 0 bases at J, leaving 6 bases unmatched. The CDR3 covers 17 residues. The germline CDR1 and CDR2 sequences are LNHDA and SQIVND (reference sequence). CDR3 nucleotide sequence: TGTGCCAGTAGTATATCGGGACAGGGGAAAGCTAACTATGGCTACACCTTC. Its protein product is CASSISGQGKANYGYTF.

The CDR3 sequence: CASSTLTGQGNIQYF. CDR3 in DNA: TGTGCCAGTAGTACCTTGACGGGACAGGGAAACATTCAGTACTTC. The chain employs TRBV19 and TRBJ2-4; 9 nucleotides match TRBD1. V lost 4 bases and J lost 6; bases outside the gene matches: 7. The CDR3 length is 15 residues. Germline V gene data show CDR1 as LNHDA and CDR2 as SQIVND (reference sequence).

The CDR3 loop is CASSLGGTGGNTIYF. The CDR3 nucleotides read TGTGCCAGCAGCTTAGGGGGGACAGGCGGAAACACCATATATTTT. The rearrangement uses TRBV7-2 and TRBJ1-3; 8 nucleotides match TRBD1. Germline CDR1 SGHTA, CDR2 FQGNSA. V trimming: 1 base; J trimming: 4 bases; junction bases outside the gene matches: 3. CDR3 length equals 15 residues.

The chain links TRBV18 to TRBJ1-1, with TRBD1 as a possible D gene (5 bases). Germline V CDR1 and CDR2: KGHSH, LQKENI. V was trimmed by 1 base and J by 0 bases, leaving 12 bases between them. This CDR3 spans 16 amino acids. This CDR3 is CASSPQEGQMNTEAFF. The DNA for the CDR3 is TGTGCCAGCTCACCACAGGAGGGGCAGATGAACACTGAAGCTTTCTTT.

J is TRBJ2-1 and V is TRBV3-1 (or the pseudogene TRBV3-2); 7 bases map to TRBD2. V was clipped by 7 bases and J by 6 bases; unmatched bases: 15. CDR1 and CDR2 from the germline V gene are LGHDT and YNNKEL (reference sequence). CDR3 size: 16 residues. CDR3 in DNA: TGTGCCAGCACCCGGGGGGTCTGGCGCGCCATCAATGAGCAGTTCTTC. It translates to CASTRGVWRAINEQFF.

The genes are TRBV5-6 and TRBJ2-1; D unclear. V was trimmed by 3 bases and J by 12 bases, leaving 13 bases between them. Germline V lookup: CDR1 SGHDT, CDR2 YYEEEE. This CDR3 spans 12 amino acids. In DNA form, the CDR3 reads TGTGCCAGCAGCTACCGTGAGGTTAGGCAGTTCTTC. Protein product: CASSYREVRQFF.

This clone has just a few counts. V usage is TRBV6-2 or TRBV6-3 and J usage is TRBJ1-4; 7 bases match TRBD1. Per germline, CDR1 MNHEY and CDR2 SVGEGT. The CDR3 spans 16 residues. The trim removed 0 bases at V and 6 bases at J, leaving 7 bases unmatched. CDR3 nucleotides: TGTGCCAGCAGTTACTCGCCTTTGCAGGGGGATGAAAAACTGTTTTTT. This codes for CASSYSPLQGDEKLFF.

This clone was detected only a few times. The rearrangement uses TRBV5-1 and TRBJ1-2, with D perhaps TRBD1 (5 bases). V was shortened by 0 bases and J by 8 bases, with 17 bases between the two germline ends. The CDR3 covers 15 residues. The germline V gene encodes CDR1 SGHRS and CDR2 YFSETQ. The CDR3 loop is CASSLAILGHRGYTF. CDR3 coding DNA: TGCGCCAGCAGCTTGGCCATCCTAGGACATCGCGGCTACACCTTC.

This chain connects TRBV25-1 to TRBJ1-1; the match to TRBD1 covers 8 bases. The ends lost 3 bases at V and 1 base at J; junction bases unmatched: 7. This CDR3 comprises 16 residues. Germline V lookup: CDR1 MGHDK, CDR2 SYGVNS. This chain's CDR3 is CASSDPTGAKNTEAFF. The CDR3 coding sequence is TGTGCCAGCAGTGACCCGACAGGGGCAAAGAACACTGAAGCTTTCTTT.

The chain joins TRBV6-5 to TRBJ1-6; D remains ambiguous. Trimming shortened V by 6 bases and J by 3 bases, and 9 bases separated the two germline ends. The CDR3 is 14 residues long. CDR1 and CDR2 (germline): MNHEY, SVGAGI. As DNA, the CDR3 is TGTGCCAGCAGCCGGGGTCTCTATAATTCACCCCTCCACTTT. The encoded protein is CASSRGLYNSPLHF.

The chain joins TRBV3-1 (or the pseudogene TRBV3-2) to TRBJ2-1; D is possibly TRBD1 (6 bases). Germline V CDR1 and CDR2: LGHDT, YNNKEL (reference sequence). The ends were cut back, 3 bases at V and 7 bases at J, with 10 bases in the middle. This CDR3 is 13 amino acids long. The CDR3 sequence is CASSHPTGNEQFF. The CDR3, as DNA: TGTGCCAGCAGCCACCCGACAGGAAATGAGCAGTTCTTC.

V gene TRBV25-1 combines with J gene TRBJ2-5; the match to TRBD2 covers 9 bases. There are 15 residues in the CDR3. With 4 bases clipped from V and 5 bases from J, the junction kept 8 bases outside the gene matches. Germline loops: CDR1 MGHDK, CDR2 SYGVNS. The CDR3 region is CASSASGKPPETQYF. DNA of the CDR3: TGTGCCAGCAGTGCTAGCGGGAAGCCACCCGAGACCCAGTACTTC.

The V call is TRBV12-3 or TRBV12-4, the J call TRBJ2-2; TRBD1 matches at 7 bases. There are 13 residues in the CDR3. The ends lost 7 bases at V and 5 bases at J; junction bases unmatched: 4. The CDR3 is CASTNRGTGELFF. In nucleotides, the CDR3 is TGTGCCAGCACCAACAGGGGTACCGGGGAGCTGTTTTTT.

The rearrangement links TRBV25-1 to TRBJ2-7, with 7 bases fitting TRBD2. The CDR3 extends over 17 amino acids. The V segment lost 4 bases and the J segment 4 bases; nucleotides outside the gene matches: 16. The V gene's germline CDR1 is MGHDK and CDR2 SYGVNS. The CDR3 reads CASSGPSGFSNPYEQYF. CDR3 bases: TGTGCCAGCAGTGGGCCTAGCGGATTTTCAAATCCTTACGAGCAGTACTTC.

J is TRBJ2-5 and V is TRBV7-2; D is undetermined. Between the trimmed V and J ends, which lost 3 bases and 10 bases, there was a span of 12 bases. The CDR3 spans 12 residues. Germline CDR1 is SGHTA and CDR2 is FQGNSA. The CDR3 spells CASSFRASGQYF. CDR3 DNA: TGTGCCAGCAGCTTCAGAGCGAGTGGCCAGTACTTC.

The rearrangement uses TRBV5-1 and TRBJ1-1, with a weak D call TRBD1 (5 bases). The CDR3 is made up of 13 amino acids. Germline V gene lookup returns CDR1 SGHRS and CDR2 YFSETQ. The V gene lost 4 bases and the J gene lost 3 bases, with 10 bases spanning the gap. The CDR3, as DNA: TGCGCCAGCAGCCCCTGGGGGGACACTGAAGCTTTCTTT. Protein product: CASSPWGDTEAFF.

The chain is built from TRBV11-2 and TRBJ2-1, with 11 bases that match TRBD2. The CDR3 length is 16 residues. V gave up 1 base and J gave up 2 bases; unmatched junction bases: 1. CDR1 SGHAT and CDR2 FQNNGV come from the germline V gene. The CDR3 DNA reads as TGTGCCAGCAGCTTAGGGACTAGCGGGCCCTACAATGAGCAGTTCTTC. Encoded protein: CASSLGTSGPYNEQFF.

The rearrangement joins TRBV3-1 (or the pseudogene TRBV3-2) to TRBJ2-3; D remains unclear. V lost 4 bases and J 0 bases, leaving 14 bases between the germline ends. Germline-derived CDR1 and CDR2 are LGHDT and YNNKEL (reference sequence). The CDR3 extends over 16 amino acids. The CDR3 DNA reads TGTGCCAGCAGCCCTAGTGCCCTTACTAGCACAGATACGCAGTATTTT. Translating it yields CASSPSALTSTDTQYF.

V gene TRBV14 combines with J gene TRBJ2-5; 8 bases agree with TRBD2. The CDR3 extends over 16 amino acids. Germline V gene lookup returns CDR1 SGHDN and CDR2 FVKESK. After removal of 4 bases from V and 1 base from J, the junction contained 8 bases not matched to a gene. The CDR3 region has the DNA TGTGCCAGCAGCCGGTTTAGCGGGGTTGTCCAAGAGACCCAGTACTTC. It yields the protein CASSRFSGVVQETQYF.

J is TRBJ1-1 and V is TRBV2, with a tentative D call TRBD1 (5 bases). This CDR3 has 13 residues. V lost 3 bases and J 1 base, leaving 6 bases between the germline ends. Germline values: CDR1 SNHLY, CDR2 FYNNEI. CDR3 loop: CASSDRENTEAFF. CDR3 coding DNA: TGTGCCAGCAGTGACAGGGAGAACACTGAAGCTTTCTTT.

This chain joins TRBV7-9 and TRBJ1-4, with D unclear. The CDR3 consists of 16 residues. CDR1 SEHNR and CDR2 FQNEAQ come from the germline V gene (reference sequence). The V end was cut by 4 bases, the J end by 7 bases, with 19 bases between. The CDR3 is CASSSYDTTYGEKLFF. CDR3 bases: TGTGCCAGCAGCTCCTATGACACAACCTACGGTGAAAAACTGTTTTTT.

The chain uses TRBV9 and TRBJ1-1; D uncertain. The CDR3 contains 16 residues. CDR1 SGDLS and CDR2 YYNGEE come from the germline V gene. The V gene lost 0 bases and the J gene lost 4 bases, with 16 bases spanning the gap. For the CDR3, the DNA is TGTGCCAGCAGCGTAGTATTAGGGCCCCGGGGCACTGAAGCTTTCTTT. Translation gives CASSVVLGPRGTEAFF.

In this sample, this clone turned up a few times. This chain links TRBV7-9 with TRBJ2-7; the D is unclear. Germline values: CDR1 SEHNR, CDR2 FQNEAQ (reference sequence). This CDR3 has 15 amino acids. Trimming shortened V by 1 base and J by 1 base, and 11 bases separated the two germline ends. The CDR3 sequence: CASSLVSGRSYEQYF. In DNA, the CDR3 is TGTGCCAGCAGCTTAGTGTCAGGCCGTTCCTACGAGCAGTACTTC.

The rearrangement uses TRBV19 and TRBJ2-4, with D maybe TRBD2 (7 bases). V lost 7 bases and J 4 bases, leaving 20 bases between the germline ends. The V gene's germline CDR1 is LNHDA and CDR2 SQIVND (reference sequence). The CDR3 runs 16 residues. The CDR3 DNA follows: TGTGCCAGTAAGGGACGACCTGAGGGGGGGAAAAACATTCAGTACTTC. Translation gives CASKGRPEGGKNIQYF.

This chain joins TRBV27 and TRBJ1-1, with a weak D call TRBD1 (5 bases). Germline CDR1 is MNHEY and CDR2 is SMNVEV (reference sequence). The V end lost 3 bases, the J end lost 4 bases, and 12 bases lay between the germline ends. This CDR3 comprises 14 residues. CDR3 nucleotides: TGTGCCAGCAGTTTGGGGCACTTCGCCACTGAAGCTTTCTTT. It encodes CASSLGHFATEAFF.

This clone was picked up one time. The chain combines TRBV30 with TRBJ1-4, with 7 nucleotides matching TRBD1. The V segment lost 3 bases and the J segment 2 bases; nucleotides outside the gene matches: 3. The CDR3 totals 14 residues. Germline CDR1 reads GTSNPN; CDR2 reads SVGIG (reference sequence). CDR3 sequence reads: CAWRPTGTNEKLFF. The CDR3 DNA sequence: TGTGCCTGGAGGCCGACAGGGACTAATGAAAAACTGTTTTTT. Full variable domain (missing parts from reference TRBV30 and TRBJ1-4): SQTIHQWPATLVQPVGSPLSLECTVEGTSNPNLYWYRQAAGRGLQLLFYSVGIGQISSEVPQNLSASRPQDRQFILSSKKLLLSDSGFYLCAWRPTGTNEKLFFGSGTQLSVL.

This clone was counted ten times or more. The CDR3 loop reads CASSYSSPAGGYEQYF. The CDR3 DNA is TGTGCCAGCAGTTACTCGTCTCCCGCCGGAGGATACGAGCAGTACTTC. The chain carries TRBV6-5 and TRBJ2-7; D is possibly TRBD2 (5 bases). The germline V gene encodes CDR1 MNHEY and CDR2 SVGAGI. The CDR3 spans 16 residues. The V end lost 0 bases, the J end lost 4 bases, and 16 bases lay between the germline ends.

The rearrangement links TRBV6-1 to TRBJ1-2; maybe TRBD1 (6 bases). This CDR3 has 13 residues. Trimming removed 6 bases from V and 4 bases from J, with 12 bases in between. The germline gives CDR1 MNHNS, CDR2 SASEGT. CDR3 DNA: TGTGCCAGCAGCCAGGACAGTGCCTATGGCTACACCTTC. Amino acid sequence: CASSQDSAYGYTF.

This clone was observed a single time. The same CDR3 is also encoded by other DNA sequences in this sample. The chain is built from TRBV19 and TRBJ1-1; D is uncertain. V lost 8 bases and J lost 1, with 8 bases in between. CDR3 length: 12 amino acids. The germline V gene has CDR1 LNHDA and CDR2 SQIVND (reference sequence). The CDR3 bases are TGTGCCAGTTCCCGGGGGAACACTGAAGCTTTCTTT. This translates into CASSRGNTEAFF.

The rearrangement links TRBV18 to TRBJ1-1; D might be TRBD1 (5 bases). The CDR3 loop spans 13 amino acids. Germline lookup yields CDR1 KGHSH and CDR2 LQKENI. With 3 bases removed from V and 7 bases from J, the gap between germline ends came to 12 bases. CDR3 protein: CASSPGGAGEAFF. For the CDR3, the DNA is TGTGCCAGCTCACCCGGAGGGGCTGGTGAAGCTTTCTTT. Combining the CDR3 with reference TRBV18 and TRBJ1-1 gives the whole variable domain NAGVMQNPRHLVRRRGQEARLRCSPMKGHSHVYWYRQLPEEGLKFMVYLQKENIIDESGMPKERFSAEFPKEGPSILRIQQVVRGDSAAYFCASSPGGAGEAFFGQGTRLTVV.

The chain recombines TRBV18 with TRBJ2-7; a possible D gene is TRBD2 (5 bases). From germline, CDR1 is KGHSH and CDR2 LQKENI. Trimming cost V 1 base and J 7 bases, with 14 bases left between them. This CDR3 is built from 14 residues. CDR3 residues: CASSPRPDRGEQYF. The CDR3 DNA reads TGTGCCAGCTCACCACGGCCAGACCGGGGTGAGCAGTACTTC.